These 16 T cell receptor beta chains originate from one sample sequenced in a study of blood T cell repertoires in COVID-19. Data came from immunoSEQ multiplex PCR; TCRdb stores just in-frame clones and leaves some out. The data hold 200,000 to 300,000 clones, with over 80% observed a single time. Sequenced input: PBMCs or T cells enriched from blood (not recorded which). The receptors derive from a woman under 40 with acute COVID-19.

This clone has a single count. V gene TRBV5-5 combines with J gene TRBJ1-4, with TRBD1 as a possible D gene (6 bases). The CDR3 is 16 residues long. The V end lost 4 bases, the J end lost 4 bases, and 17 bases lay between the germline ends. Germline CDR1 and CDR2: SGHKS and YYEKEE (reference sequence). CDR3: CASSPVVGANNEKLFF. The DNA for the CDR3 is TGTGCCAGCAGCCCAGTCGTGGGGGCAAATAATGAAAAACTGTTTTTT.

CDR3 protein: CASSLDRGRLDTQYF. The CDR3, as DNA: TGTGCCAGCAGCCTCGACAGGGGTCGATTAGATACGCAGTATTTT. The gene calls are TRBV7-8 and TRBJ2-3, with 8 bases lining up with TRBD1. The V and J ends lost 5 bases and 5 bases, in that order; junction bases with no gene match: 9. CDR3 size: 15 residues. The V gene's germline CDR1 is SGHVS and CDR2 FQNEAQ.

This chain links TRBV6-5 with TRBJ1-1, with a tentative D call TRBD1 (5 bases). Germline CDR1 MNHEY, CDR2 SVGAGI. Trimming pared 2 bases from V and 5 bases from J, leaving 9 bases between. This CDR3 comprises 13 residues. Here the CDR3 DNA reads TGTGCCAGCAGTTACGGGGGGGGGACTGAAGCTTTCTTT. This gives the protein CASSYGGGTEAFF.

The chain is built from TRBV5-5 and TRBJ1-2; weak D call: TRBD1 (6 bases). The CDR3 sequence is 14 residues long. Germline CDR1 SGHKS, CDR2 YYEKEE (reference sequence). Trimming removed 1 base from V and 7 bases from J, with 14 bases in between. Written as DNA, the CDR3 is TGTGCCAGCAGCTTGTCTCCCGCAGGGGTTGGCTACACCTTC. Translated: CASSLSPAGVGYTF.

The V call is TRBV21-1, the J call TRBJ2-1; TRBD2, as called in the table, went unchecked against the DNA. TRBV21-1 is annotated as a pseudogene. The CDR3 is made up of 15 amino acids. CDR3 sequence reads: CASSPRTELYNEQFF. For the CDR3, the DNA is TGTGCCAGCAGCCCACGGACTGAACTCTACAATGAGCAGTTCTTC.

The V and J genes are TRBV5-4 and TRBJ2-5; 8 bases are shared with TRBD1. CDR3 length: 15 amino acids. Germline CDR1 reads SGHNT; CDR2 reads YYREEE (reference sequence). After removal of 1 base from V and 2 bases from J, the junction contained 4 bases not matched to a gene. In DNA form, the CDR3 reads TGTGCCAGCAGCTTGAACCAGGGGGCACAAGAGACCCAGTACTTC. It encodes CASSLNQGAQETQYF.

This clone came up a few times. The chain links TRBV7-2 to TRBJ1-6, with D unresolved. With 10 bases removed from V and 3 bases from J, the gap between germline ends came to 10 bases. CDR1 and CDR2 (germline): SGHTA, FQGNSA. This CDR3 region has 13 residues. In DNA, the CDR3 is TGTGCCACTTCGCGGAGCTATAATTCACCCCTCCACTTT. Translated: CATSRSYNSPLHF.

The V gene is TRBV7-9, the J gene TRBJ2-3, with TRBD1 as a possible D gene (6 bases). Germline loops: CDR1 SEHNR, CDR2 FQNEAQ (reference sequence). This CDR3 has 14 amino acids. V lost 4 bases and J lost 6, with 14 bases in between. CDR3 in DNA: TGTGCCAGCAGCTCGGTAACAGGGAGCGATACGCAGTATTTT. Protein product: CASSSVTGSDTQYF. The complete variable domain, with remaining parts taken from reference TRBV7-9 and TRBJ2-3, reads DTGVSQNPRHKITKRGQNVTFRCDPISEHNRLYWYRQTLGQGPEFLTYFQNEAQLEKSRLLSDRFSAERPKGSFSTLEIQRTEQGDSAMYLCASSSVTGSDTQYFGPGTRLTVL.

The chain employs TRBV27 and TRBJ1-2, with TRBD1 identical over 7 bases. The CDR3 runs to 15 residues. V gave up 7 bases and J gave up 0 bases; unmatched junction bases: 8. CDR1 and CDR2 (germline): MNHEY, SMNVEV (reference sequence). The CDR3 region is CASTTYRGSNYGYTF. The CDR3, as DNA: TGTGCCAGCACCACTTACAGGGGATCTAACTATGGCTACACCTTC.

The chain joins TRBV30 to TRBJ2-5; D is unclear. The ends were cut back, 2 bases at V and 4 bases at J, with 8 bases in the middle. Germline assignment: CDR1 GTSNPN and CDR2 SVGIG (reference sequence). The CDR3 loop spans 12 amino acids. The CDR3 region has the DNA TGTGCCTGGAGTATCTTTAGAGAGACCCAGTACTTC. Translating it yields CAWSIFRETQYF. Full variable domain (missing parts from reference TRBV30 and TRBJ2-5): SQTIHQWPATLVQPVGSPLSLECTVEGTSNPNLYWYRQAAGRGLQLLFYSVGIGQISSEVPQNLSASRPQDRQFILSSKKLLLSDSGFYLCAWSIFRETQYFGPGTRLLVL.

The J gene is TRBJ2-7, the V gene TRBV5-6; a possible D gene is TRBD1 (5 bases). V was shortened by 3 bases and J by 2 bases, with 12 bases between the two germline ends. CDR3 length: 14 amino acids. The germline V gene encodes CDR1 SGHDT and CDR2 YYEEEE. DNA of the CDR3: TGTGCCAGCAGCTCGCAGGGCCGGACCTACGAGCAGTACTTC. The encoded protein is CASSSQGRTYEQYF.

The rearrangement links TRBV19 to TRBJ2-7; 8 nucleotides align to TRBD2. Germline V lookup: CDR1 LNHDA, CDR2 SQIVND (reference sequence). CDR3 length equals 16 residues. Trimming removed 4 bases from V and 3 bases from J; junction bases left unmatched: 11. CDR3 nucleotide sequence: TGTGCCAGTAGTAACTTAGGCACCGGGGGGGTCTACGAGCAGTACTTC. It yields the protein CASSNLGTGGVYEQYF.

The gene calls are TRBV5-1 and TRBJ2-1; 10 positions agree with TRBD2. Germline V gives CDR1 SGHRS, CDR2 YFSETQ. V lost 2 bases to trimming and J lost 2 bases; unmatched junction nucleotides: 1. The CDR3 consists of 15 residues. CDR3 region: CASSFTSGAYNEQFF. CDR3 sequence (DNA): TGCGCCAGCAGCTTTACTAGCGGGGCCTACAATGAGCAGTTCTTC.

On this clone: The sample holds other DNA sequences that translate to the same CDR3. V gene TRBV27 combines with J gene TRBJ1-6, with 9 bases fitting TRBD1. Per germline, CDR1 MNHEY and CDR2 SMNVEV (reference sequence). The junction had 6 bases not matched to a gene; V was cut back by 6 bases and J by 9 bases. The CDR3 is 14 residues long. DNA of the CDR3: TGTGCCAGCAGCCCGGGACAGGGAATTTCACCCCTCCACTTT. It encodes CASSPGQGISPLHF.

The CDR3 protein is CASSLDRKQETQYF. The CDR3 DNA is TGCGCCAGCAGCTTGGACAGGAAGCAAGAGACCCAGTACTTC. The chain links TRBV5-1 to TRBJ2-5; the D gene is possibly TRBD1 (5 bases). Germline values: CDR1 SGHRS, CDR2 YFSETQ. The CDR3 consists of 14 residues. The ends were cut back, 0 bases at V and 2 bases at J, with 8 bases in the middle.

The V gene is TRBV5-1, the J gene TRBJ2-7; TRBD1 might be the D (5 bases). Germline CDR1 is SGHRS and CDR2 is YFSETQ. The CDR3 spans 14 residues. Between the trimmed V and J ends, which lost 5 bases and 2 bases, there was a span of 14 bases. This CDR3 is CASSILDSTYEQYF. CDR3 DNA sequence: TGCGCCAGCAGTATACTCGACAGTACCTACGAGCAGTACTTC.